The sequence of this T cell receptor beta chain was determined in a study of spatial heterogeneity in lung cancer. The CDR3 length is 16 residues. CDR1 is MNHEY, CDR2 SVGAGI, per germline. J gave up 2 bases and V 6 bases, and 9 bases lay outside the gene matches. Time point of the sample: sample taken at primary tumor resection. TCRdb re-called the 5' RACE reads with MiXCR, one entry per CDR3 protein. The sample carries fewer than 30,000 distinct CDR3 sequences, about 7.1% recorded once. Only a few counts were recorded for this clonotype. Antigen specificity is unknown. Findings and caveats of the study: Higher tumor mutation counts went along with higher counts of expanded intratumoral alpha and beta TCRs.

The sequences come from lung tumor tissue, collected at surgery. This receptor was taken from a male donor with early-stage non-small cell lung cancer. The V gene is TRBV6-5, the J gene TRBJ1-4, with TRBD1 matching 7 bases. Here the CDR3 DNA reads TGTGCCAGCAGGCTAACTCAGGGGGGGACTAATGAAAAACTGTTTTTT. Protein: CASRLTQGGTNEKLFF.